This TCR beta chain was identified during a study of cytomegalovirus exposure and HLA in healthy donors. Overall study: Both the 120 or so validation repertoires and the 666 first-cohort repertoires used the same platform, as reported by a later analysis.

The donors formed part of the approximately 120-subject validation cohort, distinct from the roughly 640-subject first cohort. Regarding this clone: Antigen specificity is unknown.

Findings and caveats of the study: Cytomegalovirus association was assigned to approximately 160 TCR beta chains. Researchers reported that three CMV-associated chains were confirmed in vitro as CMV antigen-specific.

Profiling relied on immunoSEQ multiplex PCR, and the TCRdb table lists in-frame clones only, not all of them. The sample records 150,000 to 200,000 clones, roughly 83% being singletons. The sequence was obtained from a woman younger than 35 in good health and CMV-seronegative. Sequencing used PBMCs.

The CDR3, as DNA: TGTGCCAGCAGCAGACAGGGTGAGATCAATGAGCAGTTCTTC. It translates to CASSRQGEINEQFF. This sequence joins TRBV6-4 and TRBJ2-1; 7 nucleotides agree with TRBD1. Trimming took 6 bases from V and 6 from J; bases not matched to a gene: 8. Germline V gene sequence: CDR1 MRHNA, CDR2 SNTAGT. The CDR3 spans 14 residues.